The present T cell receptor beta chain was sequenced within a study of PD-1 blockade in classical Hodgkin lymphoma. Each patient's relapse followed autologous stem cell transplantation, and brentuximab vedotin exposure varied. The assay was immunoSEQ multiplex PCR, and TCRdb's table has in-frame clones only and misses some. The repertoire holds roughly 81,000 clones, with 85% to 95% as singletons. The CDR3 contains 15 residues. Germline CDR1 MGHRA, CDR2 YSYEKL. The chain uses TRBV4-1 and TRBJ2-5, with D possibly being TRBD1 or TRBD2 (5 bases each). The J call is in doubt because the DNA end fits TRBJ2-7 better. This specimen was peripheral blood mononuclear cells (PBMCs), taken before the second cycle of nivolumab. The clonotype was recovered from a human donor with classical Hodgkin lymphoma. The CDR3 nucleotides read TGCGCCAGCAGCCCTTACTTTGGGGGCTCCTACGAGCAGTACTTC. Protein: CASSPYFGGSYEQYF.